This TCR beta chain was identified during a study of yellow fever vaccine responses in identical twins. Via MiXCR, TCRdb re-called the RT-PCR reads, giving one row per CDR3 protein. The table shows over a thousand distinct CDR3 sequences, with more than 70% occurring only once. The CDR3 contains 16 residues. V lost 6 bases, J lost 2 bases, and 19 bases lay in between. In germline, CDR1 is LGHNA, CDR2 YNFKEQ. This specimen was T cells from blood (PBMCs), unsorted or a sorted subset (not recorded which), taken before or after yellow fever vaccination (not recorded which). J is TRBJ1-1 and V is TRBV4-2, with a tentative D call TRBD1 (6 bases). This TCR was sampled from a woman between 18 and 29 years old who received the yellow fever vaccine. The CDR3 reads CASRHPTGTPNTEAFF. The CDR3 bases are TGTGCCAGCAGACACCCCACCGGGACACCCAACACTGAAGCTTTCTTT.